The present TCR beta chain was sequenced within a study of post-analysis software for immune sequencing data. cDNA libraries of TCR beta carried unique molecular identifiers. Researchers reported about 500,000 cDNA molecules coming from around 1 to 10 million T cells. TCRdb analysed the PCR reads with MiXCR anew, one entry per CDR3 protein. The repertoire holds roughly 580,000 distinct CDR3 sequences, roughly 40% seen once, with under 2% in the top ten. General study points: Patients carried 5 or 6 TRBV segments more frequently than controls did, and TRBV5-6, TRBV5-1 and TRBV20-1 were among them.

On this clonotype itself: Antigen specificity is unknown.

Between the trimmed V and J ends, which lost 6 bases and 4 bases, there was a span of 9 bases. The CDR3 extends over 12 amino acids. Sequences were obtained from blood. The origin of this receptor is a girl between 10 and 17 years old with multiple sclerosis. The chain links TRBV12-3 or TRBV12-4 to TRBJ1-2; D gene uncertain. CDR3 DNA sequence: TGTGCCAGCAGCCAGATCCCCTATGGCTACACCTTC. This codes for CASSQIPYGYTF.